The clone carrying this T cell receptor (beta chain) was seen a few times. Its antigen is unidentified. TCRdb ran MiXCR on the reads and lists one entry per CDR3 protein. The top ten clones hold 85% to 95% of a sample with 80,000 or so distinct CDR3 sequences, roughly 37% of them seen once. The source of the sample is a study of T cell repertoires in cytomegalovirus infection. About the study: Both a matching HLA type and CMV infection were indicated by public TCR beta signatures.

Study-wide results and caveats: In two of eight donors, the top clonotype was HLA-C-restricted CMV-specific.

CDR3 length: 16 amino acids. V gave up 3 bases and J gave up 1 base; unmatched junction bases: 6. Germline V gene data show CDR1 as SGHTA and CDR2 as FQGNSA. This material consisted of CD8+ T cells from cultured PBMCs, taken from culture after CMV antigen stimulation. The receptor's source is a human donor in good health (CMV status not recorded). Some clones in this sample may be carry-over from other donors' samples. The rearrangement links TRBV7-2 to TRBJ2-5; 9 bases line up with TRBD2. The CDR3: CASSLKAGGVQETQYF. The CDR3 DNA follows: TGTGCCAGCAGCTTGAAAGCGGGGGGCGTCCAAGAGACCCAGTACTTC. Using reference TRBV7-2 and TRBJ2-5 for the parts outside the CDR3, the full variable domain is GAGVSQSPSNKVTEKGKDVELRCDPISGHTALYWYRQSLGQGLEFLIYFQGNSAPDKSGLPSDRFSAERTGGSVSTLTIQRTQQEDSAVYLCASSLKAGGVQETQYFGPGTRLLVL.